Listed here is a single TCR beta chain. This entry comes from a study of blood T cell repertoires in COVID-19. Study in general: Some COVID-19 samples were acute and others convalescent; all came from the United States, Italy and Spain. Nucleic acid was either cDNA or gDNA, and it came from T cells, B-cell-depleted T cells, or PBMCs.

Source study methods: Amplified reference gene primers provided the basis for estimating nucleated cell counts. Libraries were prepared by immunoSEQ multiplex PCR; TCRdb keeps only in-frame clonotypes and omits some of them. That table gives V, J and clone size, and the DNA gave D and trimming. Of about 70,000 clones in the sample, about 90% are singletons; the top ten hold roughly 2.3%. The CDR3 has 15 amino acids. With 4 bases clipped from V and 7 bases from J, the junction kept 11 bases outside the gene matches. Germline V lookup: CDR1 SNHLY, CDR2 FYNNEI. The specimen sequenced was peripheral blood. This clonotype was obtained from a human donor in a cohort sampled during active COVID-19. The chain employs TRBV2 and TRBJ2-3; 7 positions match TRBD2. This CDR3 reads CASSAGESAGNTQYF. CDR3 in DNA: TGTGCCAGCAGTGCGGGAGAGTCAGCGGGGAATACGCAGTATTTT.